These 7 T cell receptor beta chains originate from one sample sequenced in a study of cytomegalovirus exposure and HLA in healthy donors (dated by TCRdb to about 2017). Library creation used the immunoSEQ multiplex PCR assay. For the multiplex PCR, a mixture combining 60 forward primers for TCR Vbeta segments and 13 reverse primers for TCR Jbeta segments was used. TCRdb limited this immuneACCESS table to in-frame rearrangements with V and J called. A share of clones is missing; checked studies link under half to unresolved V genes, and the rest is unexplained. In this sample the table shows some 150,000 clones, about 79% of which occur a single time. The ten largest clones represent 0.5% to 0.85% of the sample. The sample comprised PBMCs. Source of these receptors: a male donor in good health and CMV-seronegative.

This clone was observed a few times. The gene calls are TRBV29-1 and TRBJ2-1; 9 bases align to TRBD2. Losses at the gene ends were 7 bases for V and 0 bases for J; bases not matched to a gene: 1. CDR1 and CDR2 from the germline V gene are SQVTM and ANQGSEA. CDR3 length: 13 residues. The CDR3 region has the DNA TGCAGCGGGCGGGGGGGCTCCTACAATGAGCAGTTCTTC. It is translated as CSGRGGSYNEQFF.

Concerning this clone itself: Distinct nucleotide sequences in the sample also encode this CDR3. The CDR3 loop reads CASSVVSGGELFF. The CDR3 nucleotides are TGTGCCAGCAGCGTAGTGTCGGGCGGGGAGCTGTTTTTT. The chain employs TRBV9 and TRBJ2-2; no reliable D call. This CDR3 is built from 13 residues. The germline gives CDR1 SGDLS, CDR2 YYNGEE. Trimming took off 0 bases at V and 7 bases at J, with 7 bases between the two ends.

The chain links TRBV7-9 to TRBJ1-2; tentatively, D is TRBD1 (5 bases). The CDR3 is 12 amino acids. The ends were cut back, 4 bases at V and 12 bases at J, with 15 bases in the middle. Germline CDR1 SEHNR, CDR2 FQNEAQ (reference sequence). The DNA for the CDR3 is TGTGCCAGCAGCTCACGGGATGGGGGGAACACCTTC. It is translated as CASSSRDGGNTF.

On this clone itself: Compared with germline, one end of the junction differs, possibly owing to a read error. CDR3 DNA: TGTTCCAGCAGCCCCCAGGGGGGCGAGCAGTACTTC. It encodes CSSSPQGGEQYF. The J gene is TRBJ2-7, the V gene TRBV7-9; D is perhaps TRBD1 (7 bases). The CDR3 runs to 12 residues. Germline assignment: CDR1 SEHNR and CDR2 FQNEAQ (reference sequence).

The chain's CDR3 is CASRPGTLGTGELFF. For the CDR3, the DNA is TGTGCCAGCAGACCCGGGACTCTGGGCACCGGGGAGCTGTTTTTT. The genes are TRBV27 and TRBJ2-2; D is perhaps TRBD2 (6 bases). Trimming took off 6 bases at V and 4 bases at J, with 15 bases between the two ends. This CDR3 spans 15 amino acids. CDR1 MNHEY and CDR2 SMNVEV come from the germline V gene (reference sequence).

This clone appeared a single time. The chain is built from TRBV7-9 and TRBJ1-1; TRBD1 is a possible D gene (5 bases). From germline, CDR1 is SEHNR and CDR2 FQNEAQ (reference sequence). V was trimmed by 2 bases and J by 4 bases, leaving 11 bases between them. This CDR3 spans 14 amino acids. CDR3 nucleotides: TGTGCCAGCAGCTTACAGGGCTGGGTCACTGAAGCTTTCTTT. The encoded protein is CASSLQGWVTEAFF.

This clone came up a few times. The V gene is TRBV7-3, the J gene TRBJ2-7; D gene unclear. CDR1 SGHTA and CDR2 FQGTGA come from the germline V gene. CDR3 length: 14 residues. The V end was cut by 0 bases, the J end by 3 bases, with 9 bases between. The CDR3 DNA reads as TGTGCCAGCAGCTTAACTGGCGGCTACTACGAGCAGTACTTC. It specifies CASSLTGGYYEQYF.